One and the same sample provided the 22 T cell receptor beta chains below, sequenced in a study of blood T cells in healthy people across ages. It was with a sample-barcoded 5' primer and a J-beta primer mix that a second PCR of roughly 6 to 11 cycles was run. TCRdb re-called the 5' RACE reads through MiXCR, storing one row per CDR3 protein. Seen here are around 1,500,000 distinct CDR3 sequences, approximately 42% observed once, and the top ten hold around 8%. The sequenced material came from blood. These receptors originate from a woman between 18 and 29 years old in good health.

V usage is TRBV28 and J usage is TRBJ2-3; 9 nucleotides line up with TRBD2. This CDR3 region has 16 residues. Germline CDR1 is MDHEN and CDR2 is SYDVKM. V was pared by 3 bases and J by 5 bases, with 9 bases of the junction left unmatched. The CDR3 sequence is CASSFDAGGLLDTQYF. CDR3 nucleotide sequence: TGTGCCAGCAGTTTTGATGCGGGGGGGCTTTTAGATACGCAGTATTTT.

This clonotype occurred a few times. V gene TRBV24-1 combines with J gene TRBJ1-5, with TRBD1 matching 8 bases. Trimming removed 6 bases from V and 0 bases from J; junction bases left unmatched: 6. This CDR3 is built from 16 residues. Germline values: CDR1 KGHDR, CDR2 SFDVKD. The CDR3 here is CATSRTGLNSNQPQHF. CDR3 DNA: TGTGCCACCAGTAGGACAGGGCTTAATAGCAATCAGCCCCAGCATTTT.

This clonotype has just a few counts. The gene calls are TRBV20-1 and TRBJ2-1, with unresolved D. Germline V gene lookup returns CDR1 DFQATT and CDR2 SNEGSKA (reference sequence). The CDR3 spans 17 residues. The V and J ends lost 0 bases and 8 bases respectively, with 23 bases between them. CDR3 amino acids: CSARDYVGLVSSDEQFF. The CDR3 region has the DNA TGCAGTGCTAGAGATTATGTTGGTCTAGTTTCGTCCGATGAGCAGTTCTTC.

J is TRBJ2-1 and V is TRBV7-3, with 8 bases matching TRBD1. This CDR3 spans 18 amino acids. Germline values: CDR1 SGHTA, CDR2 FQGTGA. With 4 bases clipped from V and 10 bases from J, the junction kept 21 bases outside the gene matches. CDR3 coding DNA: TGTGCCAGCAGCTACCTCCTAGCCGAGACAGGGGTTAGGAAGGAGCAGTTCTTC. Its translation is CASSYLLAETGVRKEQFF.

This sequence joins TRBV25-1 and TRBJ1-2; D uncertain. V was shortened by 1 base and J by 8 bases, with 14 bases between the two germline ends. This CDR3 is built from 14 residues. Germline assignment: CDR1 MGHDK and CDR2 SYGVNS. CDR3 nucleotide sequence: TGTGCCAGCAGTGAATTCGGAATCTCGGGAGGCTACACCTTC. Its protein is CASSEFGISGGYTF.

This clonotype was counted between two and nine times. The chain uses TRBV10-3 and TRBJ1-1, with a weak D call TRBD1 (5 bases). The CDR3 runs 14 residues. Trimming pared 10 bases from V and 4 bases from J, leaving 19 bases between. From germline, CDR1 is ENHRY and CDR2 SYGVKD. DNA for the CDR3: TGTGCCACCAAAGGACCTGGGGGGTCCACTGAAGCTTTCTTT. Translation: CATKGPGGSTEAFF.

This clonotype was seen only a few times. The chain combines TRBV20-1 with TRBJ1-4; TRBD1 matches at 7 bases. The J segment lost 7 bases and the V segment lost 5 bases, leaving 7 bases of the junction unmatched. The CDR3 is 13 residues long. The V gene's germline CDR1 is DFQATT and CDR2 SNEGSKA (reference sequence). CDR3: CSAARGPGEKLFF. CDR3 sequence (DNA): TGCAGTGCTGCAAGGGGGCCGGGTGAAAAACTGTTTTTT.

V usage is TRBV7-8 and J usage is TRBJ2-1; weak D call: TRBD1 (6 bases). The V end was cut by 5 bases, the J end by 13 bases, with 15 bases between. Germline CDR1 and CDR2: SGHVS and FQNEAQ. This CDR3 has 12 residues. The CDR3 DNA sequence: TGTGCCAGCAGCCAGGGGCACACGGGTCAGTTCTTC. It translates to CASSQGHTGQFF.

This clonotype has just a few counts. The rearrangement uses TRBV7-2 and TRBJ2-1; TRBD2 matches at 8 bases. The CDR3 contains 15 residues. V was pared by 2 bases and J by 7 bases, with 7 bases of the junction left unmatched. From germline, CDR1 is SGHTA and CDR2 FQGNSA. The CDR3 is CASSLNGRAINEQFF. DNA for the CDR3: TGTGCCAGCAGCTTAAACGGGAGGGCCATAAATGAGCAGTTCTTC.

The chain has TRBV6-1 and TRBJ1-5, with D maybe TRBD1 (5 bases). Trimming cost V 6 bases and J 3 bases, with 15 bases left between them. Looked up from germline, CDR1 is MNHNS and CDR2 is SASEGT. This CDR3 spans 15 amino acids. The CDR3 DNA follows: TGTGCCAGCAGATTTCCCGGGGCGGTCAATCAGCCCCAGCATTTT. Amino acids: CASRFPGAVNQPQHF.

The rearrangement links TRBV7-9 to TRBJ2-1; 8 positions agree with TRBD1. CDR1 and CDR2 (germline): SEHNR, FQNEAQ (reference sequence). The junction had 6 bases not matched to a gene; V was cut back by 8 bases and J by 0 bases. The CDR3 contains 15 residues. CDR3 sequence: CASGRDRSSYNEQFF. CDR3 DNA sequence: TGTGCCAGCGGCAGGGACAGGAGCTCCTACAATGAGCAGTTCTTC.

This chain joins TRBV3-1 and TRBJ2-4; D might be TRBD1 or TRBD2, each matching 5 bases. V was pared by 2 bases and J by 14 bases, with 13 bases between. Germline values: CDR1 LGHDT, CDR2 YNNKEL (reference sequence). This CDR3 has 12 amino acids. CDR3 amino acids: CASSQLGREKYF. In DNA form, the CDR3 reads TGTGCCAGCAGCCAACTTGGCAGGGAGAAGTACTTC.

As concerns this clonotype: One junction end disagrees with the germline gene, perhaps due to a read error. The chain combines TRBV18 with TRBJ2-5; D gene unclear. Germline V gene data show CDR1 as KGHSH and CDR2 as LQKENI. This CDR3 is built from 13 residues. The CDR3 coding sequence is TGTGCCAGCGCACCTGGGATGAGGAATGAGCAGTACTTC. Amino acids: CASAPGMRNEQYF. The variable domain in full, completed from reference TRBV18 and TRBJ2-5, reads NAGVMQNPRHLVRRRGQEARLRCSPMKGHSHVYWYRQLPEEGLKFMVYLQKENIIDESGMPKERFSAEFPKEGPSILRIQQVVRGDSAAYFCASAPGMRNEQYFGPGTRLLVL.

The chain links TRBV5-1 to TRBJ1-6; D gene ambiguous. The V gene's germline CDR1 is SGHRS and CDR2 YFSETQ. CDR3 length: 16 amino acids. Trimming shortened V by 0 bases and J by 2 bases, and 9 bases separated the two germline ends. The CDR3 loop is CASSLDGLAYNSPLHF. In DNA, the CDR3 is TGCGCCAGCAGCTTGGATGGGTTGGCCTATAATTCACCCCTCCACTTT.

This clonotype was seen more than once but under ten times. The chain is built from TRBV6-1 and TRBJ2-6; the D is unclear. V lost 8 bases and J 0 bases, leaving 11 bases between the germline ends. The CDR3 spans 15 residues. The V gene's germline CDR1 is MNHNS and CDR2 SASEGT. The CDR3 nucleotides read TGTGCCAGCCGGATTGGAGTCTCTGGGGCCAACGTCCTGACTTTC. Protein sequence: CASRIGVSGANVLTF.

This clonotype appeared a few times. The chain recombines TRBV6-1 with TRBJ1-2, with 7 bases that match TRBD1. There are 13 residues in the CDR3. The trim removed 9 bases at V and 5 bases at J, leaving 9 bases unmatched. Germline loops: CDR1 MNHNS, CDR2 SASEGT. This CDR3 reads CASNRDRQYGYTF. The CDR3 DNA follows: TGTGCCAGTAACCGGGACAGACAATATGGCTACACCTTC.

This clonotype has more than one count but fewer than ten. This chain joins TRBV9 and TRBJ1-2; D possibly corresponds to TRBD1 (5 bases). The CDR3 spans 13 residues. V lost 2 bases to trimming and J lost 6 bases, with 11 bases between them. Germline-derived CDR1 and CDR2 are SGDLS and YYNGEE. CDR3 loop: CASSVSGLDGYTF. In DNA, the CDR3 is TGTGCCAGCAGCGTTTCAGGGTTGGATGGCTACACCTTC.

V and J are TRBV27 and TRBJ1-2; D call uncertain. Germline V lookup: CDR1 MNHEY, CDR2 SMNVEV (reference sequence). The ends were cut back, 11 bases at V and 4 bases at J, with 17 bases in the middle. This CDR3 region has 13 residues. The CDR3 spells CAVGRDPSYGYTF. The CDR3 DNA reads as TGTGCCGTAGGGAGGGATCCTTCCTATGGCTACACCTTC.

This rearrangement joins TRBV20-1 to TRBJ1-1; no firm D call. This CDR3 comprises 13 residues. Germline CDR1 and CDR2: DFQATT and SNEGSKA (reference sequence). The V end was cut by 3 bases, the J end by 0 bases, with 8 bases between. The DNA for the CDR3 is TGCAGTGCTAGGGAACAGCTGAACACTGAAGCTTTCTTT. Residues: CSAREQLNTEAFF.

In its sample, this clonotype was seen a few times. V is TRBV24-1 and J is TRBJ2-1, with 14 bases fitting TRBD2. The CDR3 is made up of 16 amino acids. The V and J ends lost 4 bases and 9 bases, in that order; junction bases with no gene match: 7. Germline V gives CDR1 KGHDR, CDR2 SFDVKD. The CDR3 nucleotides are TGTGCCACCAGTGAGACCGGGACTAGCGGGAGAGGTGAGCAGTTCTTC. Protein product: CATSETGTSGRGEQFF.

This clonotype appeared a few times. The V and J genes are TRBV6-6 and TRBJ2-1; 14 bases are a match to TRBD2. This CDR3 contains 14 residues. CDR1 is MNHNY and CDR2 is SVGAGI in the germline V gene (reference sequence). With V trimmed by 6 bases and J by 7 bases, 2 bases remained unmatched. The CDR3 protein is CASRGTSGSNEQFF. The DNA for the CDR3 is TGTGCCAGCAGGGGGACTAGCGGGAGTAATGAGCAGTTCTTC.

In this sample, this clonotype turned up a few times. The chain recombines TRBV7-2 with TRBJ2-3; 14 bases line up with TRBD2. Germline trimming cut 5 bases from V and 6 bases from J; bases unmatched to any gene: 7. Germline values: CDR1 SGHTA, CDR2 FQGNSA. The CDR3 has 16 residues. The CDR3 bases are TGTGCCAGCAGCCCGGGACTAGCGGGAGTGGTGGATACGCAGTATTTT. This encodes CASSPGLAGVVDTQYF.